Detailed here is one T cell receptor (beta chain). It lacks a known antigen. The CDR3 covers 18 residues, taking in both the cysteine and the phenylalanine. No coding sequence is recorded. CDR1 and CDR2, per the germline V gene, are SGDLS and YYNGEE. The data were obtained in a study of T cells expressing NK-cell markers (TCRdb year 2020). About the study as a whole: TCR beta-chain repertoires were profiled in sorted CD3+CD56+NKG2C+, CD3+CD56+NKG2C- and CD3+CD56-NKG2C+ T-cell subsets from about 8 donors. Among the eight sequenced donors, seven were HCMV-seropositive and one was HCMV-seronegative. The libraries were sequenced on Illumina HiSeq 2000/2500, MiSeq or NextSeq, producing 2 x 150 bp reads. Randomly selected healthy volunteers, three men and five women, were used as the eight sequenced donors.

General findings and caveats noted by the study authors: Those dominant clonotypes were again the most abundant among CD3+CD56-NKG2C+ cells in a handful of donors, at 28.3-60.1%. It remained unclear whether the expanded NKG2C-expressing T cell clones were specific for HCMV antigens. In several donors, the dominant CD3+CD56+NKG2C+ clonotypes ranked among the top 10 CD8+ clonotypes, making up roughly 1.0-8% of CD8+ T cells.

For sequencing, an Illumina HiSeq 2000 was employed. 5'RACE template switching, by which a universal primer site and unique molecular identifiers were added, was used to make TCR beta cDNA libraries. Synthesis of cDNA was primed from the TCR beta constant segment and was followed by two consecutive PCR amplification steps. In the authors' own workflow: MIGEC handled demultiplexing of the reads and grouping by UMI, while MiTCR was used to assemble and quantify clonotypes. To exclude erroneous sequences, any TCR cDNA sequence not supported by at least two reads was discarded. Downstream repertoire analysis used the tcR package, and clonotypes were matched across fractions by CDR3 nucleotide sequence plus V segment. VDJmatch was used to annotate antigen specificity against VDJdb, with one amino acid substitution allowed in CDR3. Reprocessed by TCRdb, the reads give a single entry per CDR3 protein sequence, without DNA. The V and J calls and clone size come from TCRdb's table, not from the authors' own analysis. The sample's records list about 430,000 distinct CDR3 sequences. The ten largest clones represent around 1.4% of the sample.

HCMV serostatus was determined by detecting HCMV-specific IgG in serum with a commercial ELISA kit. Peripheral blood mononuclear cells were isolated from blood by Ficoll density gradient centrifugation. The source of this sequence is a woman between 45 and 65 years old in good health. Donor details come from another sample of the same person, matched by shared clones. The sample comprised blood T cells: a sorted CD56 or NKG2C T cell subset, CD4+ or CD8+ T cells, or bulk PBMC T cells (not recorded which). Here the chain combines TRBV9 and TRBJ2-2; TCRdb's D call, TRBD2, is unchecked because there is no DNA. This receptor carries the CDR3 CASSPGSWLAGVSGELFF.